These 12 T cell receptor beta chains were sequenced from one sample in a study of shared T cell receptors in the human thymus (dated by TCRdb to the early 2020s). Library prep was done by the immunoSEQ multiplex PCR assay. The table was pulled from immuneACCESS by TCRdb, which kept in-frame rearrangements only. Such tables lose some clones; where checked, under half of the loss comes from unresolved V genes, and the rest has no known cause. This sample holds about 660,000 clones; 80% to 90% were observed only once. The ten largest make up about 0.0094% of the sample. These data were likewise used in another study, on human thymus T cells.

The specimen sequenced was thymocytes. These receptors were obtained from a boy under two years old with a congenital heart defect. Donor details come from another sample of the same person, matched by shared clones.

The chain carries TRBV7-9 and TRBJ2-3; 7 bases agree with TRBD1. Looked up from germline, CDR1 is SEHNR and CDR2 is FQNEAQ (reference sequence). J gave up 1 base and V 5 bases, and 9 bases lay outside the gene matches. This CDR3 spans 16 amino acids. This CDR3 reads CASSPRQGRGTDTQYF. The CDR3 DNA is TGTGCCAGCAGCCCACGACAGGGAAGGGGCACAGATACGCAGTATTTT. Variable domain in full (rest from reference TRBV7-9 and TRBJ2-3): DTGVSQNPRHKITKRGQNVTFRCDPISEHNRLYWYRQTLGQGPEFLTYFQNEAQLEKSRLLSDRFSAERPKGSFSTLEIQRTEQGDSAMYLCASSPRQGRGTDTQYFGPGTRLTVL.

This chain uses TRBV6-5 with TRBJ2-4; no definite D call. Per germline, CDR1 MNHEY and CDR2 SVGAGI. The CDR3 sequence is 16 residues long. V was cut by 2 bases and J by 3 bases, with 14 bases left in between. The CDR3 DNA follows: TGTGCCAGCAGTTACAACGGTAGAGGTCTCAAAAACATTCAGTACTTC. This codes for CASSYNGRGLKNIQYF.

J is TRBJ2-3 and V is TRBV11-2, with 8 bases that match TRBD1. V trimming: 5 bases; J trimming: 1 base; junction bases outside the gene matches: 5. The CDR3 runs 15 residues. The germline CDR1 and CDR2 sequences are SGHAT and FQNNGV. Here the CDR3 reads CASSLRGPRTDTQYF. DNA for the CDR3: TGTGCCAGCAGCCTCAGGGGGCCCCGCACAGATACGCAGTATTTT. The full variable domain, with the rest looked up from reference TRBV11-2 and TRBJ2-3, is EAGVAQSPRYKIIEKRQSVAFWCNPISGHATLYWYQQILGQGPKLLIQFQNNGVVDDSQLPKDRFSAERLKGVDSTLKIQPAKLEDSAVYLCASSLRGPRTDTQYFGPGTRLTVL.

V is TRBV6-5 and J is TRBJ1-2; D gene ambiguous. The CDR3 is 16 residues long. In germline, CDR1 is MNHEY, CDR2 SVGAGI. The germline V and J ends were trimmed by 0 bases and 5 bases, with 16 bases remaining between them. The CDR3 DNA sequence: TGTGCCAGCAGTTACTCAGTTCGGGCGGGCCGTTATGGCTACACCTTC. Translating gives CASSYSVRAGRYGYTF.

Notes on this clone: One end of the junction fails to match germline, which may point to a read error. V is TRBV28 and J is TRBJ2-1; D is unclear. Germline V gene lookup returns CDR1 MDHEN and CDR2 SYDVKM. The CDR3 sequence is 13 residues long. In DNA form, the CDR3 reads TGTGCCAGCGGTTTCAGGTCCTACAATGAGCAGTTCTTC. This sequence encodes CASGFRSYNEQFF.

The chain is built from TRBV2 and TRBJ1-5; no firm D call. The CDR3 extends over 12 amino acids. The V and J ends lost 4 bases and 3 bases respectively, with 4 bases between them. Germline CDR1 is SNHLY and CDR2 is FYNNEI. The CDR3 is CASSVYNQPQHF. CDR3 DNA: TGTGCCAGCAGTGTATACAATCAGCCCCAGCATTTT.

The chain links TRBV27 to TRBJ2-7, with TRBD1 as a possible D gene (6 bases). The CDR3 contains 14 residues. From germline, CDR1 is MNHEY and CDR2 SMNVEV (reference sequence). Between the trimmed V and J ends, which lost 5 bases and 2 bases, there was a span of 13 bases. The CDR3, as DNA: TGTGCCAGCAGTCTGAGACAGGATCCCTACGAGCAGTACTTC. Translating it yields CASSLRQDPYEQYF.

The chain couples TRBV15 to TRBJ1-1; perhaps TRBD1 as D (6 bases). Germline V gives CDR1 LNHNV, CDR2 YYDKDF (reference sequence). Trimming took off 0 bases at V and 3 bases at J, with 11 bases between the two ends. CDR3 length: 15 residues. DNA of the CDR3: TGTGCCACCAGCAGAGACGTTAAGGGGGACACTGAAGCTTTCTTT. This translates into CATSRDVKGDTEAFF.

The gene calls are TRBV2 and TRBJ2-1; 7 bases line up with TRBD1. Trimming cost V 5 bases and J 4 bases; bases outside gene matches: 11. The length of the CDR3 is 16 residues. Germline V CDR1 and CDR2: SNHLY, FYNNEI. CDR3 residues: CASSRTPGQTYNEQFF. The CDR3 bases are TGTGCCAGCAGTCGAACCCCGGGACAGACATACAATGAGCAGTTCTTC.

The DNA of the CDR3 is TGCGCCAGCAGCCAAGAAGGGGCTGGTAAGACAGGGACAGGGAGCAATCAGCCCCAGCATTTT. Its protein is CASSQEGAGKTGTGSNQPQHF. V is TRBV4-1 and J is TRBJ1-5; 9 positions agree with TRBD1. CDR3 length equals 21 residues. V gave up 0 bases and J gave up 1 base; unmatched junction bases: 16. CDR1 is MGHRA and CDR2 is YSYEKL in the germline V gene.

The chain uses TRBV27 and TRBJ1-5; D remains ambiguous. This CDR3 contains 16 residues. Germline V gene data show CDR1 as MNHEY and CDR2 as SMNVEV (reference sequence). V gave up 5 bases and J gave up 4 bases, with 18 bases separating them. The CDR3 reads CASSPHRGKRNQPQHF. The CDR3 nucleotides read TGTGCCAGCAGTCCGCACCGGGGAAAAAGGAATCAGCCCCAGCATTTT.

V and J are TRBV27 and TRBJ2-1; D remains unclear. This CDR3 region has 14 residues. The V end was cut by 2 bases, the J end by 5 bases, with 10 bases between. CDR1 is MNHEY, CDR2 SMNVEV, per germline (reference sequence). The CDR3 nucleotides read TGTGCCAGCAGTTTAACAGTTTTTAACAATGAGCAGTTCTTC. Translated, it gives CASSLTVFNNEQFF.